These 25 T cell receptor beta chains were all obtained from the same sample, sequenced in a study of T cell repertoires in cytomegalovirus infection. Antigen specificity for these receptors is unknown. TCRdb re-analysed the reads in MiXCR, keeping a single row per CDR3 protein. The sample has approximately 100,000 distinct CDR3 sequences, 42% seen once. The sample was CD8+ T cells from cultured PBMCs, taken from culture after CMV antigen stimulation. The receptors shown here come from a human donor in good health (CMV status not recorded). Some clones in this sample may be carry-over from other donors' samples.

V gene TRBV28 combines with J gene TRBJ1-2; 7 bases agree with TRBD1. Germline V gene lookup returns CDR1 MDHEN and CDR2 SYDVKM. This CDR3 spans 16 amino acids. V trimming: 5 bases; J trimming: 4 bases; junction bases outside the gene matches: 13. Here the CDR3 reads CASSPMGQGGTYGYTF. DNA for the CDR3: TGTGCCAGCAGTCCAATGGGGCAGGGGGGGACCTATGGCTACACCTTC.

This rearrangement joins TRBV6-5 to TRBJ2-7; D is perhaps TRBD2 (5 bases). Germline V CDR1 and CDR2: MNHEY, SVGAGI. Between the trimmed V and J ends, which lost 2 bases and 7 bases, there was a span of 12 bases. The CDR3 is 13 residues long. The CDR3 nucleotides read TGTGCCAGCAGTTACGGGCTAGCTCGGGAGCAGTACTTC. Translation: CASSYGLAREQYF.

V usage is TRBV28 and J usage is TRBJ2-2; no reliable D call. Trimming pared 1 base from V and 4 bases from J, leaving 7 bases between. The CDR3 contains 14 residues. CDR1 is MDHEN and CDR2 is SYDVKM in the germline V gene. The DNA for the CDR3 is TGTGCCAGCAGTTTATCTGCCATCACCGGGGAGCTGTTTTTT. Translation: CASSLSAITGELFF.

This chain links TRBV27 with TRBJ1-1; D not certain. V lost 2 bases to trimming and J lost 5 bases, with 12 bases between them. CDR3 length: 14 residues. The germline V gene encodes CDR1 MNHEY and CDR2 SMNVEV (reference sequence). DNA of the CDR3: TGTGCCAGCAGTTTAACCCCCGCCACAACTGAAGCTTTCTTT. It encodes CASSLTPATTEAFF.

The chain carries TRBV13 and TRBJ1-4; 12 positions match TRBD1. The CDR3 sequence is 16 residues long. CDR1 is PRHDT and CDR2 is FYEKMQ in the germline V gene (reference sequence). V was clipped by 6 bases and J by 12 bases; unmatched bases: 14. As DNA, the CDR3 is TGTGCCAGCAGATTCGGGACAGGGGGCGGTAATTCCCAACTGTTTTTT. Protein: CASRFGTGGGNSQLFF.

The CDR3 sequence: CASSGAANSYNEQFF. The CDR3 coding sequence is TGTGCCAGCAGTGGTGCAGCTAACTCCTACAATGAGCAGTTCTTC. This sequence joins TRBV2 and TRBJ2-1; D remains unclear. The V gene lost 4 bases and the J gene lost 0 bases, with 10 bases spanning the gap. The CDR3 spans 15 residues. The germline V gene has CDR1 SNHLY and CDR2 FYNNEI.

The rearrangement joins TRBV7-6 to TRBJ2-2; D is possibly TRBD2 (7 bases). Germline V gives CDR1 SGHVS, CDR2 FNYEAQ. Trimming cost V 5 bases and J 7 bases, with 20 bases left between them. The CDR3 runs to 16 residues. CDR3 sequence: CASSPHLRGANGELFF. Here the CDR3 DNA reads TGTGCCAGCAGCCCTCACCTCCGGGGGGCTAACGGGGAGCTGTTTTTT.

This clonotype was seen only a few times. The CDR3 nucleotides read TGTGCCAGCAGCTTAGGCCGGGACCTACAATTTAATACGCAGTATTTT. Its translation: CASSLGRDLQFNTQYF. The V gene is TRBV7-8, the J gene TRBJ2-3; D could derive from TRBD1 or TRBD2 (5 bases each). Germline V gene data show CDR1 as SGHVS and CDR2 as FQNEAQ. V was shortened by 1 base and J by 7 bases, with 18 bases between the two germline ends. The CDR3 totals 16 residues.

The gene calls are TRBV9 and TRBJ1-2, with 10 bases lining up with TRBD1. Germline-derived CDR1 and CDR2 are SGDLS and YYNGEE. Unmatched junction bases numbered 6, after V lost 1 base and J lost 6 bases. The CDR3 covers 15 residues. As DNA, the CDR3 is TGTGCCAGCAGCGTACAAACCGGGACAGGGGATGGCTACACCTTC. The encoded protein is CASSVQTGTGDGYTF.

The rearrangement uses TRBV28 and TRBJ2-1; no reliable D call. This CDR3 is 15 amino acids long. The germline gives CDR1 MDHEN, CDR2 SYDVKM. V was clipped by 3 bases and J by 6 bases, with 15 bases between them. DNA for the CDR3: TGTGCCAGCAGTTTTAGCCTGGTGTTCGGCAATGAGCAGTTCTTC. Translated, it gives CASSFSLVFGNEQFF. Drawing the rest from reference TRBV28 and TRBJ2-1, the complete variable domain is DVKVTQSSRYLVKRTGEKVFLECVQDMDHENMFWYRQDPGLGLRLIYFSYDVKMKEKGDIPEGYSVSREKKERFSLILESASTNQTSMYLCASSFSLVFGNEQFFGPGTRLTVL.

CDR3 nucleotide sequence: TGTGCCAGCAGCACCTACGGAACCGGGGAGCTGTTTTTT. Protein product: CASSTYGTGELFF. The genes are TRBV11-2 and TRBJ2-2, with unresolved D. This CDR3 has 13 amino acids. Germline CDR1 and CDR2: SGHAT and FQNNGV. Trimming shortened V by 5 bases and J by 5 bases, and 9 bases separated the two germline ends.

The V and J genes are TRBV6-5 and TRBJ2-7; D is perhaps TRBD1 (5 bases). CDR3 length: 12 residues. The V end lost 5 bases, the J end lost 5 bases, and 10 bases lay between the germline ends. Germline V CDR1 and CDR2: MNHEY, SVGAGI. The CDR3 DNA sequence: TGTGCCAGCAGTGATCCAGGGAACGAGCAGTACTTC. Translating it yields CASSDPGNEQYF.

The chain has TRBV24-1 and TRBJ2-1; a weak D match, TRBD1 (6 bases). From germline, CDR1 is KGHDR and CDR2 SFDVKD. V dropped 4 bases and J dropped 9 bases, with 18 bases sitting between them. The CDR3 consists of 15 residues. The CDR3 protein is CATSDFRGEYPEQFF. The CDR3 nucleotides are TGTGCCACCAGTGACTTCAGGGGTGAATATCCTGAGCAGTTCTTC.

This clonotype appeared many times. V and J are TRBV2 and TRBJ2-5; no definite D call. With 6 bases removed from V and 0 bases from J, the gap between germline ends came to 17 bases. CDR3 size: 16 residues. Germline V lookup: CDR1 SNHLY, CDR2 FYNNEI. CDR3 amino acids: CASSPTIGQYQETQYF. CDR3 bases: TGTGCCAGCAGCCCCACTATCGGGCAGTACCAAGAGACCCAGTACTTC.

The V and J genes are TRBV10-3 and TRBJ1-3; TRBD1 is a possible D gene (6 bases). The CDR3 has 15 amino acids. Trimming stripped 3 bases from V and 8 bases from J, with 17 bases between. Germline CDR1 is ENHRY and CDR2 is SYGVKD. Here the CDR3 reads CAISDGGKGNYTIYF. The CDR3 nucleotides are TGTGCCATCAGTGACGGGGGCAAGGGTAATTACACCATATATTTT.

The gene calls are TRBV24-1 and TRBJ1-2; 9 bases map to TRBD1. V lost 3 bases, J lost 6 bases, and 10 bases stayed unmatched. CDR3 size: 16 residues. CDR1 is KGHDR, CDR2 SFDVKD, per germline. The chain's CDR3 is CATSDASGTGTDGYTF. DNA of the CDR3: TGTGCCACCAGTGATGCTTCCGGGACAGGGACGGATGGCTACACCTTC.

The chain carries TRBV10-3 and TRBJ1-4, with D hard to call. The CDR3 covers 14 residues. Germline lookup yields CDR1 ENHRY and CDR2 SYGVKD. V gave up 0 bases and J gave up 8 bases, with 10 bases separating them. For the CDR3, the DNA is TGTGCCATCAGTGAGTCGGGAGGGCAGGAAAAACTGTTTTTT. It yields the protein CAISESGGQEKLFF.

This clonotype has ten or more counts. The chain couples TRBV20-1 to TRBJ1-2, with D possibly matching TRBD1 (5 bases). Deletions cut 2 bases from V and 4 bases from J, with 11 bases between. Germline CDR1 and CDR2: DFQATT and SNEGSKA (reference sequence). The CDR3 totals 13 residues. DNA for the CDR3: TGCAGTGCTAGACCAGGGTACGGCTATGGCTACACCTTC. It specifies CSARPGYGYGYTF.

The chain has TRBV20-1 and TRBJ2-2; D remains unclear. The V gene's germline CDR1 is DFQATT and CDR2 SNEGSKA (reference sequence). Deletions cut 0 bases from V and 8 bases from J, with 10 bases between. The CDR3 loop spans 13 amino acids. This CDR3 is CSARDADGGELFF. Written as DNA, the CDR3 is TGCAGTGCTAGAGACGCGGACGGAGGGGAGCTGTTTTTT.

The rearrangement joins TRBV11-2 to TRBJ2-3; D unclear. In germline, CDR1 is SGHAT, CDR2 FQNNGV. Trimming shortened V by 0 bases and J by 6 bases, and 16 bases separated the two germline ends. CDR3 length: 16 amino acids. DNA for the CDR3: TGTGCCAGCAGCTTAGATCTACCCTTATATCTTGATACGCAGTATTTT. Translated, it gives CASSLDLPLYLDTQYF.

The table lists this clonotype with a count of one. The chain recombines TRBV7-4 with TRBJ2-7, with TRBD2 identical over 7 bases. There are 12 residues in the CDR3. CDR1 and CDR2 (germline): SGHVT, SQSDAQ. With V trimmed by 7 bases and J by 7 bases, 7 bases remained unmatched. The CDR3 nucleotides read TGTGCCAGCACCCCTGGGGGGGTGGAGCAGTACTTC. Its translation is CASTPGGVEQYF.

This clonotype was detected many times. The chain joins TRBV2 to TRBJ2-7; 7 nucleotides align to TRBD1. CDR1 is SNHLY, CDR2 FYNNEI, per germline. Trimming took 7 bases from V and 5 from J; bases not matched to a gene: 14. The CDR3 runs 15 residues. In nucleotides, the CDR3 is TGTGCCAGCACTGAGGACAGGAGGTTGCTCGACGAGCAGTACTTC. It specifies CASTEDRRLLDEQYF.

The chain couples TRBV29-1 to TRBJ2-7; D unclear. Germline V gene sequence: CDR1 SQVTM, CDR2 ANQGSEA. V was cut by 6 bases and J by 4 bases, with 16 bases left in between. CDR3 length: 13 amino acids. The CDR3 spells CSVLGLIDYEQYF. DNA for the CDR3: TGCAGCGTGTTGGGGTTAATTGATTACGAGCAGTACTTC.

V is TRBV7-9 and J is TRBJ2-7; perhaps TRBD2 as D (5 bases). Trimming pared 5 bases from V and 5 bases from J, leaving 19 bases between. The CDR3 consists of 15 residues. Germline CDR1 is SEHNR and CDR2 is FQNEAQ (reference sequence). The CDR3 nucleotides are TGTGCCAGCAGCCCCCCGGGGAAAGCCCCCAACGAGCAGTACTTC. Amino acids: CASSPPGKAPNEQYF.

This clonotype has just a few counts. The chain has TRBV19 and TRBJ1-1, with 12 bases fitting TRBD1. J lost 3 bases, V lost 4 bases, and 6 bases had no gene match. Germline values: CDR1 LNHDA, CDR2 SQIVND (reference sequence). The length of the CDR3 is 16 residues. In DNA form, the CDR3 reads TGTGCCAGTAGTAGGGACAGGGGGCGCGTTGACACTGAAGCTTTCTTT. Its translation is CASSRDRGRVDTEAFF.